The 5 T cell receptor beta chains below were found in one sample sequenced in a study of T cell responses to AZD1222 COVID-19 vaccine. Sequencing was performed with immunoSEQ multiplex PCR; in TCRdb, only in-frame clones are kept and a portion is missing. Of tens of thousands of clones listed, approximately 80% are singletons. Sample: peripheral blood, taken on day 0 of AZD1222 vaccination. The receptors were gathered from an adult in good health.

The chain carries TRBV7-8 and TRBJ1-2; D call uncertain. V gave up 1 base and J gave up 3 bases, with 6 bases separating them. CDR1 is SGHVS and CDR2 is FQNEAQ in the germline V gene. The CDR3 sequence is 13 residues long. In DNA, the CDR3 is TGTGCCAGCAGCTTAGTACGGGACTATGGCTACACCTTC. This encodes CASSLVRDYGYTF.

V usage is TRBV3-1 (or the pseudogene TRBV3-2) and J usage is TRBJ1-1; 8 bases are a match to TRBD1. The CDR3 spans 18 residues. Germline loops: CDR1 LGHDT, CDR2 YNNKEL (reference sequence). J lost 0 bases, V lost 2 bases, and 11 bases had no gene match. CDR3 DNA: TGTGCCAGCAGCCAACTAGGACAGGGAGTAAATTTGAACACTGAAGCTTTCTTT. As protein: CASSQLGQGVNLNTEAFF.

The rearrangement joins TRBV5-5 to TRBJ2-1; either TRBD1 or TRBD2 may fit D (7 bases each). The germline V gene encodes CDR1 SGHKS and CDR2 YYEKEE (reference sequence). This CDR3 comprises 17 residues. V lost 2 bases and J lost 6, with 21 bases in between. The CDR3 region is CASSFFFGGPGGNEQFF. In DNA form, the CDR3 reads TGTGCCAGCAGCTTTTTTTTCGGGGGGCCAGGGGGCAATGAGCAGTTCTTC.

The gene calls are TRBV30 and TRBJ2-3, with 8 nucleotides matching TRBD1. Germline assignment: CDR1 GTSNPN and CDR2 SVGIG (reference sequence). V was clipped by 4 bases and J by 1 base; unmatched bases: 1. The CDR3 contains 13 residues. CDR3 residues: CAWTDRGTDTQYF. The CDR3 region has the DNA TGTGCCTGGACGGACAGGGGCACAGATACGCAGTATTTT.

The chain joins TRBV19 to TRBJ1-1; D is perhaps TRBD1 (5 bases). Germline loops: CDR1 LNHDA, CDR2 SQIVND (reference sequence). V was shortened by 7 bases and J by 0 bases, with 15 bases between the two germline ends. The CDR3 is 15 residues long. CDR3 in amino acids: CASNSGTAMNTEAFF. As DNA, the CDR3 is TGTGCCAGTAATTCCGGGACCGCAATGAACACTGAAGCTTTCTTT.